Following are 5 T cell receptor beta chains from one sample sequenced in a study of cytomegalovirus exposure and HLA in healthy donors. Primers: 60 Vbeta forward and 13 Jbeta reverse. Sequencing used immunoSEQ multiplex PCR; TCRdb keeps in-frame clones, though not all of them. The table has fewer than 200,000 clones, around 79% seen once. Sample: PBMCs. The receptors were sampled from a female donor in good health and CMV-seronegative.

The J gene is TRBJ1-2, the V gene TRBV15; D remains unclear. V lost 5 bases to trimming and J lost 4 bases, with 14 bases between them. The CDR3 extends over 14 amino acids. The germline V gene encodes CDR1 LNHNV and CDR2 YYDKDF (reference sequence). CDR3 amino acids: CATSGGLSSYGYTF. In DNA, the CDR3 is TGTGCCACCAGCGGCGGACTTTCCAGCTATGGCTACACCTTC.

This clone was picked up a small number of times. V is TRBV7-2 and J is TRBJ1-6; 7 bases agree with TRBD1. The CDR3 contains 16 residues. CDR1 SGHTA and CDR2 FQGNSA come from the germline V gene. The J segment lost 3 bases and the V segment lost 4 bases, leaving 6 bases of the junction unmatched. CDR3 nucleotide sequence: TGTGCCAGCAGCTCGCAGGGGACAGTCTATAATTCACCCCTCCACTTT. Its protein is CASSSQGTVYNSPLHF.

The rearrangement links TRBV9 to TRBJ2-5; 11 bases align to TRBD1. The closer fit of TRBJ2-7 to the DNA end suggests the J call may be wrong. The V gene's germline CDR1 is SGDLS and CDR2 YYNGEE. The CDR3 is 15 residues long. In DNA, the CDR3 is TGTGCCAGCAGCGAGGGGACAGGGGGTGTCTACGAGCAGTACTTC. Translating it yields CASSEGTGGVYEQYF.

The chain employs TRBV4-1 and TRBJ1-2; a weak D match, TRBD1 (6 bases). CDR1 is MGHRA and CDR2 is YSYEKL in the germline V gene. The CDR3 length is 16 residues. Trimming removed 0 bases from V and 6 bases from J, with 17 bases in between. The chain's CDR3 is CASSQDSAGVVDGYTF. The DNA of the CDR3 is TGCGCCAGCAGCCAAGATTCCGCAGGGGTAGTCGATGGCTACACCTTC.

The chain has TRBV18 and TRBJ2-1; tentative D call: TRBD2 (6 bases). The CDR3 runs to 15 residues. Trimming removed 5 bases at V and 8 bases at J, with 19 bases between. Germline V gene sequence: CDR1 KGHSH, CDR2 LQKENI. CDR3 region: CASSGRGTTPHEQFF. The CDR3 nucleotides are TGTGCCAGCTCAGGTCGCGGGACCACCCCCCATGAGCAGTTCTTC.